A selection of T cell receptor beta chains follows, all from one sample in a study of T cells in Graves' hyperthyroidism and ophthalmopathy. TCRdb re-analysed the multiplex PCR reads in MiXCR, keeping a single row per CDR3 protein. Among about 380,000 distinct CDR3 sequences listed, approximately 18% were seen once. Sequences were obtained from blood. The receptors were sampled from a young man with Graves' ophthalmopathy. CDR3s include the opening cysteine and the closing phenylalanine or tryptophan. D genes are given only for firm matches. Some rows mark clone size as missing; the rest say once, few, many or name a class of expanded clone.

CDR3: CASTDLGLAGGDNTGELFF
DNA: TGTGCCAGCACCGACCTGGGACTAGCGGGGGGGGACAACACCGGGGAGCTGTTTTTT
size: few
V: TRBV6-1
J: TRBJ2-2
D: TRBD2

CDR3: CASSEYRGTTDTQYF
DNA: TGTGCCAGCAGTGAATATAGGGGGACCACAGATACGCAGTATTTT
size: -
V: TRBV25-1
J: TRBJ2-3
D: -

CDR3: CASKQEFIFTDTQYF
DNA: TGTGCCAGCAAGCAGGAGTTCATTTTCACAGATACGCAGTATTTT
size: -
V: TRBV5-5
J: TRBJ2-3
D: -

CDR3: CASSYSTRGAHGYTF
DNA: TGTGCCAGCAGTTACTCGACCAGGGGGGCGCATGGCTACACCTTC
size: many
V: TRBV6-5
J: TRBJ1-2
D: TRBD1

CDR3: CASRFGTAYSDTQYF
DNA: TGTGCCAGCAGATTCGGGACCGCATACTCCGATACGCAGTATTTT
size: many
V: TRBV7-8
J: TRBJ2-3
D: -

CDR3: CASSEEQWNTEAFF
DNA: TGCGCCAGCAGTGAGGAACAGTGGAACACTGAAGCTTTCTTT
size: -
V: TRBV10-2
J: TRBJ1-1
D: -

CDR3: CATGLTGSYGYTF
DNA: TGTGCCACCGGGCTGACGGGGTCCTATGGCTACACCTTC
size: -
V: TRBV15
J: TRBJ1-2
D: -

CDR3: CSARGGGGTGSGNTIYF
DNA: TGCAGTGCTAGAGGGGGGGGGGGAACGGGCTCTGGAAACACCATATATTTT
size: -
V: TRBV20-1
J: TRBJ1-3
D: -

CDR3: CSAARGSSYNEQFF
DNA: TGCAGTGCTGCTCGGGGCAGCTCCTACAATGAGCAGTTCTTC
size: many
V: TRBV20-1
J: TRBJ2-1
D: -

CDR3: CASSSVPGRGDTQYF
DNA: TGTGCCAGCAGCTCAGTCCCGGGACGGGGAGATACGCAGTATTTT
size: many
V: TRBV7-9
J: TRBJ2-3
D: -

CDR3: CASITTGANYGYTF
DNA: TGTGCCAGCATTACGACAGGGGCGAACTATGGCTACACCTTC
size: many
V: TRBV12-3/TRBV12-4
J: TRBJ1-2
D: TRBD1

CDR3: CASSLASGPTDTQYF
DNA: TGTGCCAGCAGTTTGGCTAGCGGACCCACAGATACGCAGTATTTT
size: -
V: TRBV6-4
J: TRBJ2-3
D: TRBD2

CDR3: CASSPRGGPADTQYF
DNA: TGTGCCAGCAGCCCACGGGGGGGGCCGGCCGATACGCAGTATTTT
size: many
V: TRBV7-2
J: TRBJ2-3
D: TRBD2

CDR3: CASSPRQRSTNEKLFF
DNA: TGTGCCAGCAGCCCACGACAGAGATCAACTAATGAAAAACTGTTTTTT
size: few
V: TRBV7-9
J: TRBJ1-4
D: -

CDR3: CASSPPAGERFIEQFF
DNA: TGTGCCAGCAGCCCCCCCGCGGGGGAGAGGTTCATTGAGCAGTTCTTC
size: many
V: TRBV7-9
J: TRBJ2-1
D: TRBD2

CDR3: CASSPRRDRGYEQYF
DNA: TGTGCCAGCAGCCCCCGCCGGGACAGGGGATACGAGCAGTACTTC
size: many
V: TRBV7-9
J: TRBJ2-7
D: TRBD1

CDR3: CATSTRQGYYEQYF
DNA: TGTGCCACCAGCACAAGACAGGGCTACTACGAGCAGTACTTC
size: many
V: TRBV15
J: TRBJ2-7
D: TRBD1

CDR3: CSASGYQETQYF
DNA: TGCAGTGCTAGCGGGTACCAAGAGACCCAGTACTTC
size: -
V: TRBV20-1
J: TRBJ2-5
D: -

CDR3: CSARAAGSHEQYF
DNA: TGCAGTGCTAGAGCGGCAGGGTCCCACGAGCAGTACTTC
size: -
V: TRBV20-1
J: TRBJ2-7
D: -

CDR3: CATSDRHRGATGELFF
DNA: TGTGCCACCAGTGATAGGCACCGCGGGGCCACCGGGGAGCTGTTTTTT
size: -
V: TRBV24-1
J: TRBJ2-2
D: -

CDR3: CASSSPDRADSYNSPLHF
DNA: TGTGCCAGCAGTTCGCCCGACAGGGCTGACTCCTATAATTCACCCCTCCACTTT
size: many
V: TRBV28
J: TRBJ1-6
D: TRBD1

CDR3: CAISPTLAGDQETQYF
DNA: TGTGCCATCAGCCCCACCCTAGCGGGGGACCAAGAGACCCAGTACTTC
size: -
V: TRBV10-3
J: TRBJ2-5
D: TRBD2

CDR3: CASSLGGSMDYGYTF
DNA: TGCGCCAGCAGCTTGGGGGGGAGTATGGACTATGGCTACACCTTC
size: many
V: TRBV5-1
J: TRBJ1-2
D: -

CDR3: CATSSPGGDVSYEQYF
DNA: TGTGCCACCAGCAGCCCGGGCGGGGACGTCTCCTACGAGCAGTACTTC
size: -
V: TRBV15
J: TRBJ2-7
D: -

CDR3: CASRITGGGTEAFF
DNA: TGTGCCAGCAGGATAACCGGGGGGGGCACTGAAGCTTTCTTT
size: -
V: TRBV28
J: TRBJ1-1
D: -

CDR3: CASSRDPGFF
DNA: TGTGCCAGCAGTCGGGACCCCGGGTTCTTC
size: -
V: TRBV6-1
J: TRBJ2-1
D: -

CDR3: CASSLLAAPGQPQHF
DNA: TGTGCCAGCAGCTTATTGGCAGCCCCAGGACAGCCCCAGCATTTT
size: -
V: TRBV7-9
J: TRBJ1-5
D: -

CDR3: CASSLNREVDEQYF
DNA: TGTGCCAGCAGCTTAAACAGGGAGGTGGACGAGCAGTACTTC
size: few
V: TRBV7-8
J: TRBJ2-7
D: -

CDR3: CASSESGGNTEAFF
DNA: TGCGCCAGCAGTGAGTCGGGGGGGAACACTGAAGCTTTCTTT
size: many
V: TRBV10-2
J: TRBJ1-1
D: -

CDR3: CASSISGGIDRNEQFF
DNA: TGTGCCAGTAGTATCTCTGGGGGGATCGATCGTAATGAGCAGTTCTTC
size: -
V: TRBV19
J: TRBJ2-1
D: -

CDR3: CASSAGGGSYNEQFF
DNA: TGTGCCAGCAGCGCGGGGGGGGGCTCCTACAATGAGCAGTTCTTC
size: -
V: TRBV9
J: TRBJ2-1
D: TRBD2

CDR3: CASTNVGGYGYTF
DNA: TGTGCCAGCACCAACGTAGGGGGCTATGGCTACACCTTC
size: few
V: TRBV6-1
J: TRBJ1-2
D: -

CDR3: CASESPGGYEQYF
DNA: TGTGCCAGCGAATCCCCGGGGGGGTACGAGCAGTACTTC
size: many
V: TRBV6-1
J: TRBJ2-7
D: TRBD2

CDR3: CASREGGGGNTIYF
DNA: TGTGCCAGCAGAGAGGGGGGAGGTGGAAACACCATATATTTT
size: -
V: TRBV2
J: TRBJ1-3
D: -

CDR3: CASSSQGLPEKLFF
DNA: TGTGCCAGCAGCAGTCAGGGACTGCCTGAAAAACTGTTTTTT
size: -
V: TRBV9
J: TRBJ1-4
D: -

CDR3: CASSPLQNSPLHF
DNA: TGTGCCAGCAGCCCCCTGCAAAATTCACCCCTCCACTTT
size: many
V: TRBV3-1
J: TRBJ1-6
D: -

CDR3: CASSLRPGGLYNEQFF
DNA: TGTGCCAGCAGCTTACGGCCGGGGGGCCTCTACAATGAGCAGTTCTTC
size: many
V: TRBV11-3
J: TRBJ2-1
D: -

CDR3: CSVAPSGASYEQYF
DNA: TGCAGCGTCGCGCCCTCCGGCGCCTCCTACGAGCAGTACTTC
size: -
V: TRBV29-1
J: TRBJ2-7
D: -

CDR3: CASSPLGAHYNEQFF
DNA: TGCGCCAGCAGCCCGCTAGGGGCCCACTACAATGAGCAGTTCTTC
size: many
V: TRBV5-1
J: TRBJ2-1
D: -

CDR3: CASSDFAANTEAFF
DNA: TGTGCCAGCAGTGATTTCGCTGCGAACACTGAAGCTTTCTTT
size: -
V: TRBV6-1
J: TRBJ1-1
D: -

CDR3: CASSTLAGFANTGELFF
DNA: TGTGCCAGCAGTACCCTAGCGGGGTTCGCTAACACCGGGGAGCTGTTTTTT
size: few
V: TRBV6-1
J: TRBJ2-2
D: TRBD2

CDR3: CASSGRTRDCGNQPQHF
DNA: TGTGCCAGCAGTGGGAGGACCAGGGATTGTGGGAATCAGCCCCAGCATTTT
size: many
V: TRBV25-1
J: TRBJ1-5
D: -

CDR3: CASSTPAGPQHF
DNA: TGTGCCAGTAGTACCCCCGCGGGGCCCCAGCATTTT
size: few
V: TRBV19
J: TRBJ1-5
D: -

CDR3: CATRSGVNTGELFF
DNA: TGTGCCACCAGAAGCGGGGTGAACACCGGGGAGCTGTTTTTT
size: few
V: TRBV24-1
J: TRBJ2-2
D: TRBD2

CDR3: CASTGFGDNSPLHF
DNA: TGTGCCAGCACCGGGTTCGGAGATAATTCACCCCTCCACTTT
size: -
V: TRBV28
J: TRBJ1-6
D: -

CDR3: CASSRGPNSPLHF
DNA: TGTGCCAGCAGTCGGGGGCCGAATTCACCCCTCCACTTT
size: few
V: TRBV27
J: TRBJ1-6
D: -

CDR3: CASQAGTGELFF
DNA: TGTGCCAGCCAAGCAGGGACCGGGGAGCTGTTTTTT
size: few
V: TRBV6-1
J: TRBJ2-2
D: -

CDR3: CASPRRTANTGELFF
DNA: TGTGCCAGCCCCCGTAGGACAGCGAACACCGGGGAGCTGTTTTTT
size: few
V: TRBV25-1
J: TRBJ2-2
D: -

CDR3: CASSDLGVSNTEAFF
DNA: TGTGCCAGCAGTGACCTAGGAGTATCAAACACTGAAGCTTTCTTT
size: many
V: TRBV2
J: TRBJ1-1
D: -

CDR3: CSARGSGGDSYNEQFF
DNA: TGCAGTGCTAGAGGGAGCGGGGGGGACTCCTACAATGAGCAGTTCTTC
size: many
V: TRBV20-1
J: TRBJ2-1
D: TRBD2

CDR3: CASAWVEGNEQYF
DNA: TGCGCCAGCGCATGGGTGGAGGGAAACGAGCAGTACTTC
size: many
V: TRBV5-1
J: TRBJ2-7
D: -

CDR3: CASSEVTSLTEAFF
DNA: TGTGCCAGCAGTGAAGTTACGTCGCTCACTGAAGCTTTCTTT
size: many
V: TRBV2
J: TRBJ1-1
D: -

CDR3: CASSPKTGPYTEAFF
DNA: TGTGCCAGCAGCCCCAAGACAGGGCCGTACACTGAAGCTTTCTTT
size: few
V: TRBV9
J: TRBJ1-1
D: TRBD1

CDR3: CSARTGDLTGELFF
DNA: TGCAGTGCTCGGACAGGGGATTTGACCGGGGAGCTGTTTTTT
size: few
V: TRBV20-1
J: TRBJ2-2
D: TRBD1

CDR3: CASSFGLAGAADTQYF
DNA: TGTGCCAGCAGTTTCGGACTAGCGGGGGCCGCGGATACGCAGTATTTT
size: few
V: TRBV27
J: TRBJ2-3
D: TRBD2

CDR3: CASSGGQGVGEKLFF
DNA: TGTGCCAGCAGCGGGGGACAGGGGGTTGGTGAAAAACTGTTTTTT
size: once
V: TRBV9
J: TRBJ1-4
D: TRBD1

CDR3: CASSLLKGHEQFF
DNA: TGTGCCAGCAGCTTACTTAAGGGCCATGAGCAGTTCTTC
size: few
V: TRBV7-3
J: TRBJ2-1
D: -

CDR3: CASSLAGGKSSYNEQFF
DNA: TGCGCCAGCAGCTTGGCCGGGGGCAAGAGCTCCTACAATGAGCAGTTCTTC
size: few
V: TRBV5-1
J: TRBJ2-1
D: -

CDR3: CASTELGAGGINNEQFF
DNA: TGTGCCAGTACCGAGCTTGGGGCGGGGGGGATTAACAATGAGCAGTTCTTC
size: many
V: TRBV27
J: TRBJ2-1
D: TRBD2

CDR3: CATSRASSRGTNTGELFF
DNA: TGTGCCACCAGCCGCGCGAGTAGCAGGGGAACGAACACCGGGGAGCTGTTTTTT
size: few
V: TRBV6-1
J: TRBJ2-2
D: -